This T cell receptor beta chain is from a study of cytomegalovirus exposure and HLA in healthy donors. Broader study findings: Usually a TCR sequence was rare, but some public TCRs were found in many donors. It was only CMV serostatus that was available as immune exposure information. Several V segments, TRBV6-2 and TRBV6-3 among them, could not be told apart and were dropped.

Worth noting for this clone: The antigen is undetermined.

Germline V CDR1 and CDR2: SGHDT, YYEEEE. This CDR3 contains 17 residues. V was pared by 0 bases and J by 6 bases, with 19 bases between. Both 60 Vbeta primers and 13 Jbeta primers went into the PCR. Assay: immunoSEQ multiplex PCR; the TCRdb copy retains only in-frame clones and omits some. Among around 91,000 clones listed, over 65% were seen once. Sequencing input: PBMCs. This TCR derives from a woman aged 40-49 years in good health and CMV-seropositive. The genes are TRBV5-6 and TRBJ2-4; D ambiguous. DNA for the CDR3: TGTGCCAGCAGCTTGGGAAGGTTAGGCCTAGTAGGAAACATTCAGTACTTC. Protein sequence: CASSLGRLGLVGNIQYF.